Shown below are 24 T cell receptor beta chains from a single sample sequenced in a study of T cell responses to AZD1222 COVID-19 vaccine. Clones were read by immunoSEQ multiplex PCR, and TCRdb kept only the in-frame ones, dropping some. This table has about 140,000 clones, over 85% appearing once. The starting material was peripheral blood, obtained on day 0 of AZD1222 vaccination. The receptors derive from an adult in good health.

The rearrangement links TRBV18 to TRBJ2-7, with TRBD1 identical over 12 bases. The J segment lost 6 bases and the V segment lost 8 bases, leaving 5 bases of the junction unmatched. The germline V gene encodes CDR1 KGHSH and CDR2 LQKENI. This CDR3 region has 13 residues. In nucleotides, the CDR3 is TGTGCCAGCGCGGGACAGGGGGCCGTCGAGCAGTACTTC. Its protein is CASAGQGAVEQYF.

The V gene is TRBV2, the J gene TRBJ1-5, with D maybe TRBD1 (6 bases). The CDR3 sequence is 13 residues long. Trimming took off 4 bases at V and 9 bases at J, with 13 bases between the two ends. Germline CDR1 is SNHLY and CDR2 is FYNNEI. The CDR3 reads CASSGGPGTPQHF. For the CDR3, the DNA is TGTGCCAGCAGTGGGGGGCCCGGGACGCCCCAGCATTTT.

This rearrangement joins TRBV2 to TRBJ1-1; possibly TRBD1 for D (5 bases). With 2 bases removed from V and 1 base from J, the gap between germline ends came to 8 bases. Germline V CDR1 and CDR2: SNHLY, FYNNEI. The CDR3 totals 14 residues. The CDR3 sequence: CASSEMGGNTEAFF. Written as DNA, the CDR3 is TGTGCCAGCAGTGAAATGGGGGGGAACACTGAAGCTTTCTTT.

The J gene is TRBJ2-6, the V gene TRBV6-5; D possibly corresponds to TRBD2 (6 bases). The CDR3 spans 15 residues. V lost 6 bases and J lost 7, with 16 bases in between. The germline V gene encodes CDR1 MNHEY and CDR2 SVGAGI. The CDR3 spells CASSAGRLLANVLTF. CDR3 nucleotide sequence: TGTGCCAGCAGCGCCGGGAGACTTTTAGCCAACGTCCTGACTTTC.

The chain carries TRBV10-1 and TRBJ1-6; D is undetermined. This CDR3 has 13 amino acids. Germline CDR1 reads WNHNN; CDR2 reads SYGVQD (reference sequence). V dropped 2 bases and J dropped 7 bases, with 6 bases sitting between them. This CDR3 is CASSEQRNSPLHF. The CDR3 coding sequence is TGCGCCAGCAGTGAGCAGAGAAATTCACCCCTCCACTTT.

The chain joins TRBV7-2 to TRBJ1-1, with unresolved D. The ends were cut back, 0 bases at V and 11 bases at J, with 13 bases in the middle. The CDR3 loop spans 13 amino acids. CDR1 is SGHTA and CDR2 is FQGNSA in the germline V gene. CDR3 residues: CASSLAVGDRAFF. The CDR3 nucleotides read TGTGCCAGCAGCTTAGCGGTAGGAGATCGGGCTTTCTTT.

The V and J genes are TRBV5-4 and TRBJ2-2; TRBD2 is a possible D gene (6 bases). CDR1 is SGHNT and CDR2 is YYREEE in the germline V gene (reference sequence). This CDR3 has 15 amino acids. Trimming removed 1 base from V and 1 base from J, with 8 bases in between. In DNA, the CDR3 is TGTGCCAGCAGCTTGAATAGCGGGAACACCGGGGAGCTGTTTTTT. Amino acids: CASSLNSGNTGELFF.

This clone was counted a single time. The chain employs TRBV10-3 and TRBJ1-1, with D tentatively TRBD1 (5 bases). V was pared by 4 bases and J by 0 bases, with 12 bases between. Germline V gene sequence: CDR1 ENHRY, CDR2 SYGVKD. The CDR3 totals 15 residues. CDR3 nucleotide sequence: TGTGCCATCAGTGGTCTTCGACAGTTGAACACTGAAGCTTTCTTT. Translating it yields CAISGLRQLNTEAFF.

This rearrangement joins TRBV5-1 to TRBJ2-1; TRBD2 might be the D (5 bases). Deletions cut 0 bases from V and 0 bases from J, with 10 bases between. The CDR3 totals 16 residues. Germline values: CDR1 SGHRS, CDR2 YFSETQ. The CDR3 here is CASSLAGESSYNEQFF. In DNA, the CDR3 is TGCGCCAGCAGCTTGGCCGGGGAAAGCTCCTACAATGAGCAGTTCTTC.

The chain uses TRBV7-8 and TRBJ1-2; D unresolved. The CDR3 sequence is 16 residues long. Germline V gene sequence: CDR1 SGHVS, CDR2 FQNEAQ. Trimming left V 2 bases short and J 3 bases short, with 16 bases between. This CDR3 is CASSLNPGQRDYGYTF. DNA for the CDR3: TGTGCCAGCAGCTTAAACCCTGGTCAGCGGGACTATGGCTACACCTTC.

A note on this clone: One junction end does not reproduce the germline sequence, and a read error may be involved. The chain carries TRBV6-6 and TRBJ1-1, with D hard to call. Germline assignment: CDR1 MNHNY and CDR2 SVGAGI (reference sequence). The CDR3 consists of 14 residues. CDR3 in DNA: TGTGCCAGCAGTTACTCGATGGGGAACAGTGAAGCTTTCTTT. As protein: CASSYSMGNSEAFF.

The chain carries TRBV19 and TRBJ2-5, with D uncertain. This CDR3 has 13 residues. Trimming pared 5 bases from V and 4 bases from J, leaving 11 bases between. Germline values: CDR1 LNHDA, CDR2 SQIVND (reference sequence). This chain's CDR3 is CASSPLPRETQYF. The CDR3 DNA reads TGTGCCAGTAGTCCCCTCCCTCGAGAGACCCAGTACTTC.

V usage is TRBV9 and J usage is TRBJ2-2; 14 bases are a match to TRBD2. The CDR3 totals 19 residues. The ends lost 3 bases at V and 1 base at J; junction bases unmatched: 8. CDR1 is SGDLS and CDR2 is YYNGEE in the germline V gene. CDR3 protein: CASSAHTGTSGRNTGELFF. The DNA for the CDR3 is TGTGCCAGCAGCGCGCACACCGGGACTAGCGGGAGGAACACCGGGGAGCTGTTTTTT.

V is TRBV5-5 and J is TRBJ2-5; 9 nucleotides line up with TRBD1. V was pared by 3 bases and J by 2 bases, with 5 bases of the junction left unmatched. CDR3 size: 15 residues. Germline V CDR1 and CDR2: SGHKS, YYEKEE (reference sequence). The CDR3 protein is CASSYWTGVQETQYF. The CDR3 nucleotides read TGTGCCAGCAGCTACTGGACAGGGGTACAAGAGACCCAGTACTTC.

As to this clone: Germline and junction disagree at one end, which may indicate a read error. The chain couples TRBV7-2 to TRBJ2-5, with 12 bases lining up with TRBD2. The CDR3 runs 14 residues. Germline-derived CDR1 and CDR2 are SGHTA and FQGNSA. The CDR3 coding sequence is TGTGCCAGCAGCCTAGCGGGGGGGCTAGAGACCCAGTACTTC. This sequence encodes CASSLAGGLETQYF.

This sequence joins TRBV29-1 and TRBJ1-5; D ambiguous. Trimming stripped 0 bases from V and 5 bases from J, with 5 bases between. CDR1 and CDR2 (germline): SQVTM, ANQGSEA. The CDR3 extends over 12 amino acids. The chain's CDR3 is CSVEDGDQPQHF. The CDR3 DNA sequence: TGCAGCGTTGAAGATGGGGATCAGCCCCAGCATTTT.

The V gene is TRBV4-2, the J gene TRBJ1-2, with D possibly TRBD1 on 5 matching bases. The V and J ends lost 1 base and 4 bases respectively, with 10 bases between them. The CDR3 is made up of 14 amino acids. CDR1 is LGHNA and CDR2 is YNFKEQ in the germline V gene. The CDR3 DNA reads TGTGCCAGCAGCCAAGGTGACAGTTTCTATGGCTACACCTTC. It yields the protein CASSQGDSFYGYTF.

The chain joins TRBV24-1 to TRBJ1-1; D is uncertain. Germline lookup yields CDR1 KGHDR and CDR2 SFDVKD. This CDR3 comprises 13 residues. Deletions cut 1 base from V and 5 bases from J, with 7 bases between. Here the CDR3 reads CATSDFSETEAFF. The CDR3 DNA reads TGTGCCACCAGTGATTTTTCAGAGACTGAAGCTTTCTTT.

V is TRBV11-1 and J is TRBJ2-5, with D unclear. Germline loops: CDR1 SGHAT, CDR2 FQDESV (reference sequence). The CDR3 loop spans 14 amino acids. The V end lost 5 bases, the J end lost 3 bases, and 13 bases lay between the germline ends. CDR3 protein: CASSLVLDKETQYF. As DNA, the CDR3 is TGTGCCAGCAGCCTCGTACTGGATAAAGAGACCCAGTACTTC.

V usage is TRBV5-1 and J usage is TRBJ1-2; D not resolved. CDR3 length equals 15 residues. With 0 bases removed from V and 2 bases from J, the gap between germline ends came to 11 bases. Germline V gives CDR1 SGHRS, CDR2 YFSETQ. For the CDR3, the DNA is TGCGCCAGCAGCTTGGGCGCGAGGAGGAACTATGGCTACACCTTC. It encodes CASSLGARRNYGYTF.

CDR3 sequence reads: CASSTAGLPNEKLFF. DNA for the CDR3: TGTGCCAGTAGTACTGCGGGCCTACCAAATGAAAAACTGTTTTTT. The chain combines TRBV19 with TRBJ1-4; D gene uncertain. V lost 4 bases, J lost 5 bases, and 14 bases lay in between. The germline CDR1 and CDR2 sequences are LNHDA and SQIVND (reference sequence). The CDR3 spans 15 residues.

This chain uses TRBV27 with TRBJ1-6; 12 nucleotides line up with TRBD1. The J segment lost 8 bases and the V segment lost 5 bases, leaving 4 bases of the junction unmatched. CDR1 MNHEY and CDR2 SMNVEV come from the germline V gene (reference sequence). The CDR3 covers 15 residues. CDR3 protein: CASSPGTGGDSPLHF. DNA of the CDR3: TGTGCCAGCAGTCCTGGGACAGGGGGCGATTCACCCCTCCACTTT.

In regard to this clone: The junction and the germline gene differ at one end; a read error may be behind it. The J gene is TRBJ2-5, the V gene TRBV2, with D uncertain. CDR3 length: 12 residues. The germline V gene encodes CDR1 SNHLY and CDR2 FYNNEI. The CDR3, as DNA: TGTGCCAGCAGGGAAGAGACGAGACCCCAGTACTTC. Translation: CASREETRPQYF. Supplemented by reference TRBV2 and TRBJ2-5, the full variable domain reads EPEVTQTPSHQVTQMGQEVILRCVPISNHLYFYWYRQILGQKVEFLVSFYNNEISEKSEIFDDQFSVERPDGSNFTLKIRSTKLEDSAMYFCASREETRPQYFGPGTRLLVL.

The genes are TRBV3-1 (or the pseudogene TRBV3-2) and TRBJ1-4; unclear D gene. Trimming stripped 4 bases from V and 6 bases from J, with 9 bases between. Germline CDR1 reads LGHDT; CDR2 reads YNNKEL (reference sequence). CDR3 length: 13 residues. As DNA, the CDR3 is TGTGCCAGCAGCCGGTCGGGCGATGAAAAACTGTTTTTT. Translation gives CASSRSGDEKLFF.